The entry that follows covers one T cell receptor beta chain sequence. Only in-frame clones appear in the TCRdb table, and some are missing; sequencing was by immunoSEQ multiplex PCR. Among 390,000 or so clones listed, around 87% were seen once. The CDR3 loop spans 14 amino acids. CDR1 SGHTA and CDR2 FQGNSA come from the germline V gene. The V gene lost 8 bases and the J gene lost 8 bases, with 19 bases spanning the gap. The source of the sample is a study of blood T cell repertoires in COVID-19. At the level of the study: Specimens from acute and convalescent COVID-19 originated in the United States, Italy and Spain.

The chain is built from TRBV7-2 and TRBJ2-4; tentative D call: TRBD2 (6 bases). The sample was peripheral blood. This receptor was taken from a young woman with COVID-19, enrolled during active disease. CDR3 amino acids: CASALAQSGDIQYF. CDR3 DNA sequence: TGTGCCAGCGCACTAGCCCAGAGTGGAGACATTCAGTACTTC.